What follows are 6 T cell receptor beta chains derived from one specimen sequenced in a study of blood T cells in healthy people across ages. A second PCR, run for 7 to 11 cycles, used a sample-barcoded 5' primer plus a J-beta primer mix. TCRdb fed the 5' RACE reads into MiXCR, producing one record per CDR3 protein. The sample carries around 1,000,000 distinct CDR3 sequences, less than 25% recorded once. These data were also filed under a second study, of T cells of mothers and their children.

The specimen sequenced was blood. The receptors were gathered from a girl aged 2-10 years in good health.

This chain links TRBV28 with TRBJ2-5; TRBD1 agrees at 9 bases. In germline, CDR1 is MDHEN, CDR2 SYDVKM. The V gene end was trimmed by 3 bases and the J gene end by 3 bases; junction bases not matched to a gene: 5. The CDR3 consists of 15 residues. CDR3 sequence (DNA): TGTGCCAGCAGTTTCGCAAGGACAGGGGAAGAGACCCAGTACTTC. Residues: CASSFARTGEETQYF.

The chain uses TRBV7-9 and TRBJ2-3; tentatively, D is TRBD2 (6 bases). The CDR3 is made up of 17 amino acids. Trimming removed 2 bases at V and 2 bases at J, with 17 bases between. Germline lookup yields CDR1 SEHNR and CDR2 FQNEAQ (reference sequence). The CDR3 DNA sequence: TGTGCCAGCAGCTTAAGGGTCCCCGGGGGAGTCACAGATACGCAGTATTTT. This sequence encodes CASSLRVPGGVTDTQYF. The variable domain in full, completed from reference TRBV7-9 and TRBJ2-3, reads DTGVSQNPRHKITKRGQNVTFRCDPISEHNRLYWYRQTLGQGPEFLTYFQNEAQLEKSRLLSDRFSAERPKGSFSTLEIQRTEQGDSAMYLCASSLRVPGGVTDTQYFGPGTRLTVL.

This clonotype was detected only a few times. One end of the junction is discordant with germline, which a read error may explain. This rearrangement joins TRBV7-9 to TRBJ1-1, with D hard to call. Germline values: CDR1 SEHNR, CDR2 FQNEAQ (reference sequence). This CDR3 spans 14 amino acids. DNA of the CDR3: TGTGCCTGCAGCTTCTCACGGAGACACGCTGAAGCTTTCTTT. Its translation is CACSFSRRHAEAFF.

This clonotype was seen only a few times. The genes are TRBV12-5 and TRBJ2-7; D is uncertain. Trimming took off 0 bases at V and 6 bases at J, with 6 bases between the two ends. The length of the CDR3 is 12 residues. The germline CDR1 and CDR2 sequences are LGHNT and FRNRAP. The CDR3 loop reads CASGLVTREQYF. The CDR3 DNA reads as TGTGCTAGTGGTTTGGTTACCCGCGAGCAGTACTTC. The full variable domain, its missing parts supplied by reference TRBV12-5 and TRBJ2-7, is DARVTQTPRHKVTEMGQEVTMRCQPILGHNTVFWYRQTMMQGLELLAYFRNRAPLDDSGMPKDRFSAEMPDATLATLKIQPSEPRDSAVYFCASGLVTREQYFGPGTRLTVT.

The sample holds a few counts of this clonotype. The chain combines TRBV21-1 with TRBJ2-1; the D segment call TRBD1 is taken from the table without a DNA check. TRBV21-1 is listed as a pseudogene. The CDR3 has 15 amino acids. CDR3 in DNA: TGTGCCAGCCCCTTGAAGGGGTCGACCGAAAATGAGCAGTTCTTC. Residues: CASPLKGSTENEQFF.

This clonotype was picked up a small number of times. J is TRBJ1-1 and V is TRBV29-1; D remains unclear. This CDR3 spans 12 amino acids. The V end lost 5 bases, the J end lost 1 base, and 8 bases lay between the germline ends. Germline V gene lookup returns CDR1 SQVTM and CDR2 ANQGSEA. For the CDR3, the DNA is TGCAGCGTTTTTCACGGGAACACTGAAGCTTTCTTT. It is translated as CSVFHGNTEAFF. Full variable domain (missing parts from reference TRBV29-1 and TRBJ1-1): SAVISQKPSRDICQRGTSLTIQCQVDSQVTMMFWYRQQPGQSLTLIATANQGSEATYESGFVIDKFPISRPNLTFSTLTVSNMSPEDSSIYLCSVFHGNTEAFFGQGTRLTVV.